The 26 T cell receptor beta chains below were found in one sample sequenced in a study of metastatic and nonmetastatic thyroid tumors. Using MiXCR, TCRdb reanalyzed the PCR reads. In the table there are 15,000 to 20,000 clones, 30% to 40% of which are singletons. The entire patient cohort was treatment-naive prior to thyroid surgery. The sequenced material came from tumor tissue. Every receptor here comes from a male donor with papillary thyroid cancer or a benign thyroid nodule (not recorded which). Some clones in this sample may be carry-over from other donors' samples.

The chain has TRBV9 and TRBJ1-2; D remains unclear. CDR1 SGDLS and CDR2 YYNGEE come from the germline V gene. The CDR3 runs 15 residues. The ends were cut back, 3 bases at V and 8 bases at J, with 20 bases in the middle. CDR3 sequence: CASSEGVLRARGYTF. The CDR3 DNA follows: TGTGCCAGCAGCGAGGGTGTCTTACGGGCGCGAGGCTACACCTTC.

This clone was found many times. The V gene is TRBV13, the J gene TRBJ2-7; D possibly corresponds to TRBD2 (5 bases). Germline CDR1 PRHDT, CDR2 FYEKMQ (reference sequence). CDR3 length: 15 amino acids. Trimming removed 2 bases at V and 3 bases at J, with 14 bases between. The CDR3 DNA reads TGTGCCAGCAGCTTAAATCGGTGGGCGGGCTACGAGCAGTACTTC. Protein: CASSLNRWAGYEQYF.

V usage is TRBV28 and J usage is TRBJ1-2; D is undetermined. This CDR3 has 13 residues. The germline V gene has CDR1 MDHEN and CDR2 SYDVKM. The V gene lost 3 bases and the J gene lost 2 bases, with 7 bases spanning the gap. The DNA for the CDR3 is TGTGCCAGCAGTTTCAGACTGAACTATGGCTACACCTTC. Its protein is CASSFRLNYGYTF.

This clone showed up many times. The chain has TRBV6-1 and TRBJ2-7, with a weak D call TRBD2 (6 bases). V was trimmed by 8 bases and J by 3 bases, leaving 14 bases between them. CDR1 MNHNS and CDR2 SASEGT come from the germline V gene. The CDR3 consists of 13 residues. The DNA for the CDR3 is TGTGCCAGCTTAACCGGGAGCGGCTACGAGCAGTACTTC. The encoded protein is CASLTGSGYEQYF.

This clone was recorded many times. V gene TRBV6-1 combines with J gene TRBJ2-5; 11 bases line up with TRBD1. The trim removed 8 bases at V and 7 bases at J, leaving 3 bases unmatched. The CDR3 consists of 12 residues. CDR1 is MNHNS and CDR2 is SASEGT in the germline V gene. The CDR3 protein is CASWGQGVTQYF. As DNA, the CDR3 is TGTGCCAGCTGGGGACAGGGGGTGACCCAGTACTTC.

This clone was observed many times. The rearrangement links TRBV3-1 to TRBJ2-4; D tentatively reads TRBD1 or TRBD2 (7 bases each). The germline V gene has CDR1 LGHDT and CDR2 YNNKEL (reference sequence). This CDR3 comprises 17 residues. Trimming shortened V by 2 bases and J by 1 base, and 15 bases separated the two germline ends. The CDR3 DNA is TGTGCCAGCAGCCAAAGGGGGCGGGGGACGGCCAAAAACATTCAGTACTTC. It yields the protein CASSQRGRGTAKNIQYF.

The count of this clone is one. The V gene is TRBV5-1, the J gene TRBJ2-1; 14 bases are a match to TRBD2. Unmatched junction bases numbered 11, after V lost 5 bases and J lost 4 bases. Per the germline V gene, CDR1 is SGHRS and CDR2 is YFSETQ. This CDR3 region has 18 residues. CDR3 protein: CASSRPTSGRGSYNEQFF. In nucleotides, the CDR3 is TGCGCCAGCAGTAGGCCGACTAGCGGGAGGGGCTCATACAATGAGCAGTTCTTC.

Here the CDR3 reads CASSGPYDTDVRFNYEQYF. In DNA form, the CDR3 reads TGTGCCAGCAGTGGCCCTTACGACACCGACGTCCGATTTAACTACGAGCAGTACTTC. The chain uses TRBV2 and TRBJ2-7; no definite D call. The CDR3 loop spans 19 amino acids. Trimming stripped 4 bases from V and 3 bases from J, with 28 bases between. Germline V lookup: CDR1 SNHLY, CDR2 FYNNEI.

This clone was recorded many times. It may be a read error: a sequence one base away is much more abundant. The gene calls are TRBV20-1 and TRBJ2-7; D ambiguous. Germline CDR1 DFQATT, CDR2 SNEGSKA (reference sequence). CDR3 length equals 11 residues. CDR3 in amino acids: CSAPVKYEQHF. Here the CDR3 DNA reads TGCAGTGCGCCCGTCAAATACGAGCAGCACTTC.

There are a few counts of this clone. The V and J genes are TRBV6-1 and TRBJ1-1; 7 positions agree with TRBD1. CDR1 and CDR2 (germline): MNHNS, SASEGT. This CDR3 region has 11 residues. Unmatched junction bases numbered 6, after V lost 7 bases and J lost 10 bases. CDR3 in DNA: TGTGCCAGCATCTACAGGGGTCGAGCTTTCTTT. It translates to CASIYRGRAFF.

For the CDR3, the DNA is TGTGCCAGCAGCGATCCGACTAGATGGGACGAGCAGTACTTC. Residues: CASSDPTRWDEQYF. This rearrangement joins TRBV6-1 to TRBJ2-7; tentatively, D is TRBD2 (6 bases). Trimming shortened V by 6 bases and J by 5 bases, and 17 bases separated the two germline ends. The CDR3 length is 14 residues. Germline V CDR1 and CDR2: MNHNS, SASEGT.

The V and J genes are TRBV30 and TRBJ1-4; D ambiguous. V was clipped by 2 bases and J by 4 bases, with 8 bases between them. Germline-derived CDR1 and CDR2 are GTSNPN and SVGIG (reference sequence). The CDR3 extends over 13 amino acids. Written as DNA, the CDR3 is TGTGCCTGGAGTTTTGCGGTTAATGAAAAACTGTTTTTT. Translated: CAWSFAVNEKLFF.

This chain uses TRBV27 with TRBJ2-1; the match to TRBD2 covers 10 bases. With 3 bases clipped from V and 4 bases from J, the junction kept 6 bases outside the gene matches. There are 16 residues in the CDR3. Germline V gene data show CDR1 as MNHEY and CDR2 as SMNVEV (reference sequence). CDR3 nucleotides: TGTGCCAGCAGTTTCCCAGCGGGAGGGCTGTACAATGAGCAGTTCTTC. Translated: CASSFPAGGLYNEQFF.

The table lists this clone with a few counts. J is TRBJ2-7 and V is TRBV6-1; D may be TRBD1 or TRBD2 (5 bases each). Between the trimmed V and J ends, which lost 7 bases and 6 bases, there was a span of 22 bases. In germline, CDR1 is MNHNS, CDR2 SASEGT. The CDR3 totals 15 residues. The CDR3: CASTDLGTAGGEQYF. The CDR3 DNA is TGTGCCAGCACCGACCTAGGGACCGCCGGAGGCGAGCAGTACTTC.

This chain links TRBV2 with TRBJ2-7; D gene uncertain. The CDR3 is 18 residues long. Looked up from germline, CDR1 is SNHLY and CDR2 is FYNNEI. The V gene lost 3 bases and the J gene lost 3 bases, with 24 bases spanning the gap. The CDR3 coding sequence is TGTGCCAGCAGTGACTTCGTGGGCAGTCTTTTATCGGGCTACGAGCAGTACTTC. Its protein product is CASSDFVGSLLSGYEQYF.

This clone has only a few counts. The V gene is TRBV7-9, the J gene TRBJ2-7; D may be TRBD1 or TRBD2 (5 bases each). This CDR3 comprises 13 residues. V gave up 4 bases and J gave up 2 bases, with 9 bases separating them. The germline V gene encodes CDR1 SEHNR and CDR2 FQNEAQ (reference sequence). As DNA, the CDR3 is TGTGCCAGCAGCTCGGGACGGGCCTACGAGCAGTACTTC. It translates to CASSSGRAYEQYF.

This clone rates as medium-sized. The V gene is TRBV24-1, the J gene TRBJ2-7, with TRBD1 matching 9 bases. Germline CDR1 and CDR2: KGHDR and SFDVKD. J lost 3 bases, V lost 0 bases, and 5 bases had no gene match. This CDR3 comprises 16 residues. The CDR3 here is CATSDLHRDRDYEQYF. For the CDR3, the DNA is TGTGCCACCAGTGATTTGCATAGGGACAGGGACTACGAGCAGTACTTC.

The rearrangement joins TRBV5-4 to TRBJ1-4; TRBD1 might be the D (6 bases). The CDR3 sequence is 14 residues long. Germline CDR1 SGHNT, CDR2 YYREEE (reference sequence). Deletions cut 4 bases from V and 5 bases from J, with 12 bases between. The DNA of the CDR3 is TGTGCCAGCAGCGGAGGACAGAGAAATGAAAAACTGTTTTTT. Translating it yields CASSGGQRNEKLFF.

This clone was detected a few times. The gene calls are TRBV7-2 and TRBJ1-5; D uncertain. V was clipped by 1 base and J by 6 bases, with 4 bases between them. Germline CDR1 is SGHTA and CDR2 is FQGNSA. This CDR3 region has 12 residues. The chain's CDR3 is CASSLDVQPQHF. CDR3 sequence (DNA): TGTGCCAGCAGCTTAGACGTTCAGCCCCAGCATTTT.

This clone was picked up many times. The J gene is TRBJ2-6, the V gene TRBV6-5; D not certain. This CDR3 region has 14 residues. Germline CDR1 is MNHEY and CDR2 is SVGAGI. The V end lost 2 bases, the J end lost 1 base, and 3 bases lay between the germline ends. The CDR3 sequence is CASSYASGANVLTF. DNA for the CDR3: TGTGCCAGCAGTTACGCATCTGGGGCCAACGTCCTGACTTTC.

This clone has only a few counts. The chain has TRBV6-1 and TRBJ1-2, with 7 bases matching TRBD1. Germline CDR1 reads MNHNS; CDR2 reads SASEGT. The CDR3 has 15 residues. With 3 bases clipped from V and 2 bases from J, the junction kept 6 bases outside the gene matches. CDR3 DNA sequence: TGTGCCAGCAGTGATCGCAGGGGGTTCAACTATGGCTACACCTTC. Translation gives CASSDRRGFNYGYTF.

By sample fraction, this clone is medium-sized. The CDR3 DNA reads as TGTGCCAGCAGTTCGTTCGCACAGGGGATGGGCCCGGATGATGGCTACACCTTC. It is translated as CASSSFAQGMGPDDGYTF. The chain combines TRBV12-3 or TRBV12-4 with TRBJ1-2, with 7 positions matching TRBD1. The CDR3 has 18 residues. V trimming: 4 bases; J trimming: 6 bases; junction bases outside the gene matches: 20.

This chain links TRBV30 with TRBJ1-1; tentatively, D is TRBD1 (6 bases). Per the germline V gene, CDR1 is GTSNPN and CDR2 is SVGIG (reference sequence). This CDR3 is built from 13 residues. V was pared by 4 bases and J by 6 bases, with 15 bases between. CDR3 nucleotides: TGTGCCTGGACGAGGACAGTGGGGGCTGAAGCTTTCTTT. Its translation is CAWTRTVGAEAFF. The entire variable domain, with the rest obtained from reference TRBV30 and TRBJ1-1, is as follows: SQTIHQWPATLVQPVGSPLSLECTVEGTSNPNLYWYRQAAGRGLQLLFYSVGIGQISSEVPQNLSASRPQDRQFILSSKKLLLSDSGFYLCAWTRTVGAEAFFGQGTRLTVV.

This clone has more than one count but fewer than ten. This rearrangement joins TRBV28 to TRBJ2-7; 10 bases match TRBD2. Germline CDR1 MDHEN, CDR2 SYDVKM. The V segment lost 6 bases and the J segment 3 bases; nucleotides outside the gene matches: 5. CDR3 length: 14 residues. As DNA, the CDR3 is TGTGCCAGCAGATCGAGCGGGAGGGGCTACGAGCAGTACTTC. Encoded protein: CASRSSGRGYEQYF.

The rearrangement joins TRBV28 to TRBJ1-2; D is undetermined. The CDR3 is 15 residues long. Trimming stripped 5 bases from V and 0 bases from J, with 13 bases between. Germline assignment: CDR1 MDHEN and CDR2 SYDVKM. CDR3 DNA: TGTGCCAGCAGTCGGATAACGGGGACTAACTATGGCTACACCTTC. Its translation is CASSRITGTNYGYTF.

The rearrangement links TRBV7-3 to TRBJ2-2; 8 bases match TRBD1. The CDR3 is made up of 16 amino acids. Unmatched junction bases numbered 3, after V lost 2 bases and J lost 1 base. CDR1 is SGHTA, CDR2 FQGTGA, per germline. Here the CDR3 DNA reads TGTGCCAGCAGCTTAGGTGGACAGGGGAACACCGGGGAGCTGTTTTTT. It translates to CASSLGGQGNTGELFF.